This T cell receptor beta chain was obtained from a study of shared clonotypes between healthy human individuals. Whole-study context: CD4 naive and CD4 memory each took three plates per donor, while CD8 naive took two and CD8 memory one.

General study results and limits: Sampling used blood alone; tissue repertoires probably differ. What limited the represented genetic and exposure-history diversity was the small number of donors.

Donors comprised only Caucasian adults living in Nashville, Tennessee. This clone showed up just once. The antigen remains undetermined. Trimming pared 7 bases from V and 2 bases from J, leaving 15 bases between. This CDR3 has 15 amino acids. Germline V gene sequence: CDR1 MNHNS, CDR2 SASEGT. Sequencing used immunoSEQ multiplex PCR; TCRdb keeps in-frame clones, though not all of them. This table holds approximately 530,000 clones, 95% to 97% found once. Specimen: naive CD4+ T cells sorted from blood. This sample's subset: CD45RA+ positively selected. This TCR was recovered from a young woman in good health. This chain uses TRBV6-1 with TRBJ1-5; a weak D match, TRBD1 (6 bases). The CDR3 reads CASTPDSWGNQPQHF. CDR3 in DNA: TGTGCCAGCACCCCGGACAGCTGGGGCAATCAGCCCCAGCATTTT.